This T cell receptor (beta chain) was sequenced in a study of vaccination effects on CD4 cells after COVID-19. The overall study: Each culture well received about 1.8 million PBMC. These cells were then cultured in IMDM with 7.5 to 10 IU/ml IL-2 and roughly 10 ug/ml peptides.

A word on this clone: Its antigen is not known.

After removal of 6 bases from V and 7 bases from J, the junction contained 11 bases not matched to a gene. The CDR3 sequence is 14 residues long. Germline V gives CDR1 MNHEY, CDR2 SMNVEV (reference sequence). At the end of roughly ten days of culture, CD4+ T cells were isolated. Two doses of BNT162b2 or mRNA-1273 vaccine were administered to participants. Study outcomes and limitations: By a late point after vaccination, infection- and vaccine-induced clones had shrunk markedly through clonal contraction. The study had few convalescent patients and no early post-infection timepoints.

TCRdb keeps only in-frame clones here, not all; method: immunoSEQ multiplex PCR. The profile shows just under 75,000 clones, nearly 75% of them singletons. Sequences were derived from CD4+ T cells from PBMCs cultured without peptide, sampled after COVID-19 vaccination. This receptor was obtained from a human donor who received a COVID-19 vaccine. This chain connects TRBV27 to TRBJ1-2; 7 bases are a match to TRBD1. The CDR3 sequence is CASSQSSDRAGYTF. For the CDR3, the DNA is TGTGCCAGCAGCCAATCCTCAGACAGGGCTGGCTACACCTTC.